Included here is one TCR beta chain sequence, with context. In its sample, this clonotype was seen many times. No cognate antigen has been identified for it. Nothing much larger sits one base from this clone, and base qualities are not available. TCR beta CDR3 regions were amplified from RNA transcripts. A first-round RT-PCR of the TCR CDR3 used the HTBI primer set with the Qiagen OneStep RT-PCR kit. Libraries were constructed in a second round of multiplex PCR, after which size selection and purification were performed. Sequencing of the libraries was done on an Illumina HiSeq2000 using paired-end 100 bp reads. Processing in the source paper ran as follows. SOAPnuke was used to process the raw data, throwing out any read that contained adapters or uncalled bases, had a mean Phred below 15, or lacked an exact constant-primer or identifier match. COPE v1.2.5 was used to merge the high-quality paired reads, and each unique nucleotide sequence was defined as a clonotype. MiTCR v1.1 was used to align clonotypes to the IMGT TRBV, TRBD and TRBJ reference segments. Only V-J combinations with frequency above 0.0001, covering about 99% of repertoires, were analysed. The TCS score was defined as F50 (clonal expansion) divided by E x V (chaos), with BLOSUM62-based TCRdist calculated between CDR3 peptides within each V-J. Welch's t-statistics and random forest reduced around 520 V-J features to fewer than 15, which were used in a naive Bayes classifier (R e1071). TCRdb reworked the public reads: Q25 trimming with fastp, MiXCR clone assembly, productive beta chains retained. Entries are consolidated by CDR3 protein sequence, retaining the most common genes and DNA. The V and J calls and clone size come from TCRdb's table, not from the authors' own analysis. The sample table records around 240,000 distinct CDR3 sequences; about a sixth of these occur just once. Together, the top ten hold 25% to 30% of the sample.

The record originates from a study of T cells in Graves' hyperthyroidism and ophthalmopathy (dated by TCRdb to about 2019). For the wider study: Peripheral blood was collected at initial diagnosis, before any treatment. To identify distinguishing TCR V-J signatures, a discovery cohort of about 95 patients was used, comprising under 45 with Graves' ophthalmopathy and under 60 with stable Graves' hyperthyroidism. Prospective prediction of ophthalmopathy was tested in an independent validation cohort of fewer than 20 hyperthyroidism patients and some 17 patients who later progressed to ophthalmopathy. After sampling, hyperthyroidism patients received methimazole starting at 30 mg daily, and ophthalmopathy patients received high-dose intravenous methylprednisolone. TCR Vbeta CDR3 sequencing of some 140 peripheral blood samples (fewer than 45 ophthalmopathy, 75 to 80 hyperthyroidism and around 17 progressor patients) is reported in the paper. The 95 to 100 discovery patients were randomly divided into training and test sets at a 7:3 ratio. The study also compared thyroid tissue and blood T-cell repertoires from 5 to 7 Graves' hyperthyroidism patients. What the authors observed across the whole study: In cross-validation, a model built on a 13 V-J signature told ophthalmopathy apart from stable hyperthyroidism with 87.88% sensitivity and around 83% specificity, and in testing the same model reached 80%/75%. In validation, the model predicted progression to ophthalmopathy a median of 6.5 months before onset, with approximately 68% sensitivity and roughly 73% specificity. Blood samples also contained most of the expanded thyroid clonotypes (frequency above 0.001), which suggests that blood repertoires may reflect thyroid immune responses. No statistical method was used to set the sample size in advance, and investigators knew the group allocation.

Measured from the cysteine to the phenylalanine, the CDR3 is 20 residues long. CDR3 DNA is the only sequence kept; it has 60 bases, read in frame from the first base. Relative to germline, V is missing 5 bases and J is missing 0 bases, with 19 bases of the junction outside any gene match. Ophthalmopathy patients had moderately to severely active disease, with a Clinical Activity Score of 3 or more, a NOSPECS grade of 4 or more, and a disease duration of less than 3 months. Patients with uncontrolled infections, other autoimmune diseases, pregnancy or lactation were excluded. Diagnoses were based on clinical symptoms, serum thyroxine and TRAb, thyroid ultrasound and orbital computed tomography. Ficoll-Paque density gradient centrifugation was used to isolate PBMCs from about 9.4 ml of fresh peripheral blood. Total RNA was extracted with Trizol reagent, and quality was checked on an Agilent 2100 Bioanalyzer.

The receptor chain draws on TRBV12-3 or TRBV12-4 and TRBJ1-1, and TRBD1 matches 9 of the central bases. This receptor was obtained from a young woman with Graves' ophthalmopathy. The sequencing input was blood. The CDR3 protein: CASSEHYNGDRASMNTEAFF. The DNA reads as follows: TGTGCCAGCAGTGAACACTACAACGGGGACAGGGCTTCCATGAACACTGAAGCTTTCTTT.